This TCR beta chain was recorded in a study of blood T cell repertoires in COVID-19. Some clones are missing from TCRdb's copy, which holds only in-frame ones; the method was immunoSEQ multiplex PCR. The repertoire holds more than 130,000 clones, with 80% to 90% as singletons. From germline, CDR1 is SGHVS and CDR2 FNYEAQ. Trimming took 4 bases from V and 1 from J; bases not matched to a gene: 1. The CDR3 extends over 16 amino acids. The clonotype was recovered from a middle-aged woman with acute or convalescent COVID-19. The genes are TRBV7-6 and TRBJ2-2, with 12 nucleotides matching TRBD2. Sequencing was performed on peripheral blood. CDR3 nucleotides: TGTGCCAGCAGCTCGGGACTAGCGGGGAACACCGGGGAGCTGTTTTTT. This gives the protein CASSSGLAGNTGELFF. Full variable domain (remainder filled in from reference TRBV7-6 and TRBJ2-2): GAGVSQSPRYKVTKRGQDVALRCDPISGHVSLYWYRQALGQGPEFLTYFNYEAQQDKSGLPNDRFSAERPEGSISTLTIQRTEQRDSAMYRCASSSGLAGNTGELFFGEGSRLTVL.